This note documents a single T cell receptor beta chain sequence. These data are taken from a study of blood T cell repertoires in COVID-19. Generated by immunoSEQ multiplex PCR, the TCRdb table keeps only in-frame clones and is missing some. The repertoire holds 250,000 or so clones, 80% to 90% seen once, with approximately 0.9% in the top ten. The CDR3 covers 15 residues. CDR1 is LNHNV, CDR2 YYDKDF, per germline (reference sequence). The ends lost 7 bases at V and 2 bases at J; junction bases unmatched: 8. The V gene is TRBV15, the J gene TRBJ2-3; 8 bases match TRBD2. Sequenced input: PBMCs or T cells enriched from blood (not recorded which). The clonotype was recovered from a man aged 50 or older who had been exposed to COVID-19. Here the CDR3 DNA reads TGTGCCACCAAGAGGGTAGCGGGGTCCACAGATACGCAGTATTTT. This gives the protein CATKRVAGSTDTQYF.